This T cell receptor (beta chain) was retrieved from a study of shared clonotypes between healthy human individuals. About this clone itself: Its target is not known. The junction departs from germline at one end; a sequencing error may be responsible.

General study results and limits: Clonotype sharing across a few donors was observed for 4% to 6.5% of naive CD4 clonotypes.

The method was immunoSEQ multiplex PCR; TCRdb's version includes in-frame clones alone and lacks a portion of them. Here the sample spans hundreds of thousands of clones, 90% to 95% being singletons. CD8 cells regarded as naive lacked CD45RO, were positively chosen for CCR7, and omitted terminally differentiated effector memory CD45RA+ cells. Recent acute infections and vaccinations were absent in the healthy HIV-negative adult donors. Germline lookup yields CDR1 MNHNS and CDR2 SASEGT. The CDR3 contains 15 residues. This clonotype was sampled from a man younger than 40 in good health. The chain recombines TRBV6-1 with TRBJ2-6; D uncertain. The sequenced material came from naive CD8+ T cells sorted from blood. The CDR3 is CASGEVYSGANVLTF. CDR3 DNA sequence: TGTGCCAGCGGTGAAGTTTACTCTGGGGCCAACGTCCTGACTTTC.